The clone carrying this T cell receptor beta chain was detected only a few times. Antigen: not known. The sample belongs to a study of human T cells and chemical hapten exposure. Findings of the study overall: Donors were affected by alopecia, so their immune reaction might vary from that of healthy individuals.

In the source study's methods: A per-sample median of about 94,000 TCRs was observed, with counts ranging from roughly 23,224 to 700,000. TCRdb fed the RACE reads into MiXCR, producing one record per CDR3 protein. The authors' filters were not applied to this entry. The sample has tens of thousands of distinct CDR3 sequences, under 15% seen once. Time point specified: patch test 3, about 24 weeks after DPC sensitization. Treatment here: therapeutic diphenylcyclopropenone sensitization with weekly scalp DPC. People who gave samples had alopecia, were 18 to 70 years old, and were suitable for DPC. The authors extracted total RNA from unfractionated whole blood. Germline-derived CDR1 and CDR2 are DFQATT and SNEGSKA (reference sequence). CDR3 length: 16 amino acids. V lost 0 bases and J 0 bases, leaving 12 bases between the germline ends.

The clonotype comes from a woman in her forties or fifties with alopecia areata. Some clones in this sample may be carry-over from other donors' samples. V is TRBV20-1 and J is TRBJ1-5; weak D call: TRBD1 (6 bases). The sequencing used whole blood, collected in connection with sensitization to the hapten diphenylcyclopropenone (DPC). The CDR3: CSARDWGTSSNQPQHF. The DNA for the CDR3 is TGCAGTGCTAGAGATTGGGGGACAAGTAGCAATCAGCCCCAGCATTTT.